This paragraph reports one T cell receptor (beta chain). What it binds is unknown. As for the donors, each was a healthy bone marrow donor. The PCR employed 60 Vbeta primers together with 13 Jbeta primers. Method: immunoSEQ multiplex PCR; TCRdb's copy keeps in-frame clones and lacks some. The table gives 150,000 or so clones; the top ten clones make up under 2% of it. CDR1 is SGHRS, CDR2 YFSETQ, per germline. The CDR3 runs to 14 residues. The data stem from a study of cytomegalovirus exposure and HLA in healthy donors. Findings and limits, study-wide: The authors excluded some V segments, including TRBV6-2 and TRBV6-3, as indistinguishable. Presence/absence analyses rested on an assumption that sequencing depth was roughly uniform across donors. Relative to the roughly 690-donor mean, N-insertions were reportedly fewer in an Asian-associated ancestry cluster in a later analysis.

This receptor was taken from a man younger than 35 in good health and CMV-seronegative. This chain joins TRBV5-1 and TRBJ2-5; 12 bases align to TRBD1. The J call may not be correct, given that the DNA end is closer to TRBJ2-7. Sequencing was done on a sample of PBMCs. CDR3 sequence reads: CASSSGTGGGEQYF. In DNA form, the CDR3 reads TGCGCCAGCAGCTCCGGGACAGGGGGCGGCGAGCAGTACTTC.